What follows are 8 T cell receptor beta chains derived from one specimen sequenced in a study of T cell responses to AZD1222 COVID-19 vaccine. The assay was immunoSEQ multiplex PCR, and TCRdb's table has in-frame clones only and misses some. The data contain about 140,000 clones, 80% to 95% of them singletons. Sequencing was performed on peripheral blood, taken 28 days after the second AZD1222 dose. All receptors come from an adult who received the AZD1222 COVID-19 vaccine.

This clone was detected once. The chain couples TRBV5-4 to TRBJ1-2; no reliable D call. This CDR3 has 13 amino acids. V lost 0 bases to trimming and J lost 7 bases, with 10 bases between them. The germline V gene has CDR1 SGHNT and CDR2 YYREEE (reference sequence). The CDR3 DNA reads as TGTGCCAGCAGCTTGGTGCAGAACGGTGGCTACACCTTC. Translating gives CASSLVQNGGYTF.

This clone was recorded a few times. The rearrangement uses TRBV7-9 and TRBJ2-1, with TRBD2 matching 9 bases. Per germline, CDR1 SEHNR and CDR2 FQNEAQ (reference sequence). CDR3 length: 18 amino acids. J lost 9 bases, V lost 4 bases, and 19 bases had no gene match. Here the CDR3 DNA reads TGTGCCAGCAGCTCACCGAGACAGGCGGCGGGAGGGCCCATTGAGCAGTTCTTC. Translation: CASSSPRQAAGGPIEQFF.

J is TRBJ2-3 and V is TRBV21-1; the table assigns TRBD2, which was not confirmed against the DNA. TRBV21-1 is labeled a pseudogene. This CDR3 has 17 residues. CDR3 amino acids: CASSKALRLAGADTQYF. In DNA form, the CDR3 reads TGTGCCAGCAGCAAAGCGCTGAGACTAGCGGGGGCAGATACGCAGTATTTT.

V and J are TRBV19 and TRBJ2-3; D not certain. Germline CDR1 LNHDA, CDR2 SQIVND (reference sequence). The CDR3 totals 14 residues. The V gene lost 2 bases and the J gene lost 0 bases, with 6 bases spanning the gap. The chain's CDR3 is CASSISPSTDTQYF. CDR3 in DNA: TGTGCCAGTAGTATATCCCCGAGCACAGATACGCAGTATTTT. Together with reference TRBV19 and TRBJ2-3, the CDR3 gives the full variable domain: DGGITQSPKYLFRKEGQNVTLSCEQNLNHDAMYWYRQDPGQGLRLIYYSQIVNDFQKGDIAEGYSVSREKKESFPLTVTSAQKNPTAFYLCASSISPSTDTQYFGPGTRLTVL.

This chain connects TRBV7-2 to TRBJ1-1; 7 positions match TRBD1. The germline V gene encodes CDR1 SGHTA and CDR2 FQGNSA. Unmatched junction bases numbered 7, after V lost 5 bases and J lost 1 base. The CDR3 consists of 15 residues. CDR3 sequence: CASSPQTGQNTEAFF. The CDR3 nucleotides read TGTGCCAGCAGCCCCCAGACAGGGCAGAACACTGAAGCTTTCTTT.

The chain combines TRBV2 with TRBJ2-1; D is possibly TRBD2 (5 bases). The V gene's germline CDR1 is SNHLY and CDR2 FYNNEI. The CDR3 covers 17 residues. The V end lost 5 bases, the J end lost 3 bases, and 20 bases lay between the germline ends. In DNA, the CDR3 is TGTGCCAGCAGTCTACTCGCAGCGGTACTTGGCTACAATGAGCAGTTCTTC. This gives the protein CASSLLAAVLGYNEQFF. Based on the CDR3 plus reference TRBV2 and TRBJ2-1, the full variable domain is EPEVTQTPSHQVTQMGQEVILRCVPISNHLYFYWYRQILGQKVEFLVSFYNNEISEKSEIFDDQFSVERPDGSNFTLKIRSTKLEDSAMYFCASSLLAAVLGYNEQFFGPGTRLTVL.

V gene TRBV6-2 or TRBV6-3 combines with J gene TRBJ1-5, with D possibly TRBD1 on 6 matching bases. The CDR3 is 16 residues long. Trimming removed 2 bases at V and 4 bases at J, with 15 bases between. Germline values: CDR1 MNHEY, CDR2 SVGEGT. The DNA for the CDR3 is TGTGCCAGCAGTTACGCAGGGGCACTTCGTAATCAGCCCCAGCATTTT. Amino acids: CASSYAGALRNQPQHF.

The V call is TRBV3-1 (or the pseudogene TRBV3-2), the J call TRBJ2-2; D is unresolved. The V and J ends lost 0 bases and 2 bases respectively, with 4 bases between them. The CDR3 has 14 residues. CDR1 and CDR2 from the germline V gene are LGHDT and YNNKEL (reference sequence). The CDR3 DNA reads TGTGCCAGCAGCCAAGAAAGAAACACCGGGGAGCTGTTTTTT. It codes for CASSQERNTGELFF.